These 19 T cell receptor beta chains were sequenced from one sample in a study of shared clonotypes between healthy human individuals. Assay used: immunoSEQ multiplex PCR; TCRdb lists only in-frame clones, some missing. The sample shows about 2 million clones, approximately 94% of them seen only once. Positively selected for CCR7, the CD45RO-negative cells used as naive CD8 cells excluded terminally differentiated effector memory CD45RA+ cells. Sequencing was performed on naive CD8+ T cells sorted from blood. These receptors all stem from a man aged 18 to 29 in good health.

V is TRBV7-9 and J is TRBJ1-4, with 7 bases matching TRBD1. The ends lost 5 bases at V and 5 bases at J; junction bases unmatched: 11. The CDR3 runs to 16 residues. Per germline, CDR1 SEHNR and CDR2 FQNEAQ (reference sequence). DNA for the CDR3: TGTGCCAGCAGCCTTCTAGACAGGGAAGCAAATGAAAAACTGTTTTTT. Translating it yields CASSLLDREANEKLFF.

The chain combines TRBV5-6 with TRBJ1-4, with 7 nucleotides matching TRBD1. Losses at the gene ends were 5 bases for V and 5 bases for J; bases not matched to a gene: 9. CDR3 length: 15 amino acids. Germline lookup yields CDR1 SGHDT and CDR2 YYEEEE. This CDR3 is CASRLDRDRNEKLFF. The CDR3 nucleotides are TGTGCCAGCAGATTAGACCGGGACAGAAATGAAAAACTGTTTTTT. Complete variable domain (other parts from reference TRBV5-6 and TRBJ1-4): DAGVTQSPTHLIKTRGQQVTLRCSPKSGHDTVSWYQQALGQGPQFIFQYYEEEERQRGNFPDRFSGHQFPNYSSELNVNALLLGDSALYLCASRLDRDRNEKLFFGSGTQLSVL.

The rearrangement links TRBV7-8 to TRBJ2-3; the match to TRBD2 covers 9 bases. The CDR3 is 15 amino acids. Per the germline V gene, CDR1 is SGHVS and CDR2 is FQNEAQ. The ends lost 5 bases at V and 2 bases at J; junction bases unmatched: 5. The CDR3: CASSLIAGDTDTQYF. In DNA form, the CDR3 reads TGTGCCAGCAGCCTAATAGCGGGGGACACAGATACGCAGTATTTT.

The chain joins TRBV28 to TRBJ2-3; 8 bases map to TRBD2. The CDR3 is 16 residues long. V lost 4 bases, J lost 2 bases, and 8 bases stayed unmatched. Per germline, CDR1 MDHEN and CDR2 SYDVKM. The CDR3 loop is CASSSQRETFTDTQYF. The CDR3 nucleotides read TGTGCCAGCAGTTCCCAGCGGGAGACCTTCACAGATACGCAGTATTTT.

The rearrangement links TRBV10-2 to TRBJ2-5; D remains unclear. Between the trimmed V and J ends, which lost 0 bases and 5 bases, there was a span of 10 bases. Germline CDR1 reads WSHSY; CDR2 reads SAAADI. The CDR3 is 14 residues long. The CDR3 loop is CASSESNSQETQYF. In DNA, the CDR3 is TGCGCCAGCAGTGAGTCGAACTCCCAGGAGACCCAGTACTTC.

Here the CDR3 reads CASSAYGGTYEQYF. The DNA of the CDR3 is TGTGCCAGCAGTGCCTACGGAGGGACCTACGAGCAGTACTTC. The chain uses TRBV27 and TRBJ2-7; a possible D gene is TRBD2 (6 bases). This CDR3 spans 14 amino acids. V shed 5 bases and J shed 2 bases, with 13 bases lying between them. Germline CDR1 MNHEY, CDR2 SMNVEV (reference sequence).

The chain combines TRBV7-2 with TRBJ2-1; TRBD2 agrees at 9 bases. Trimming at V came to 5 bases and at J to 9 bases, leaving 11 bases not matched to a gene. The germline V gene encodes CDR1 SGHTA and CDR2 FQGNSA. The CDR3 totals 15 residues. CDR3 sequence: CASSLGLAGWSEQFF. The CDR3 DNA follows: TGTGCCAGCAGCCTGGGACTAGCAGGGTGGAGTGAGCAGTTCTTC.

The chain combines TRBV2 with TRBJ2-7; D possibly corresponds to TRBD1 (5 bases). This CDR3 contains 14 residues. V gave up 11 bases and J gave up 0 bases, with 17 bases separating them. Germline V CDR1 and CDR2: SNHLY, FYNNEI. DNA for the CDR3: TGTGCCGCCACCCCCAGGGAAGGCTCCTACGAGCAGTACTTC. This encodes CAATPREGSYEQYF. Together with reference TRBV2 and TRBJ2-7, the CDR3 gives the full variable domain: EPEVTQTPSHQVTQMGQEVILRCVPISNHLYFYWYRQILGQKVEFLVSFYNNEISEKSEIFDDQFSVERPDGSNFTLKIRSTKLEDSAMYFCAATPREGSYEQYFGPGTRLTVT.

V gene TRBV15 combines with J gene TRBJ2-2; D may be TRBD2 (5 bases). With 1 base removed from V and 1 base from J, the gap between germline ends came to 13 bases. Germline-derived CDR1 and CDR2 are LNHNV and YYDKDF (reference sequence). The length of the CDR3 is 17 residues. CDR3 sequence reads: CATSRVLSLGNTGELFF. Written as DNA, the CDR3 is TGTGCCACCAGCAGAGTCCTCTCACTAGGGAACACCGGGGAGCTGTTTTTT.

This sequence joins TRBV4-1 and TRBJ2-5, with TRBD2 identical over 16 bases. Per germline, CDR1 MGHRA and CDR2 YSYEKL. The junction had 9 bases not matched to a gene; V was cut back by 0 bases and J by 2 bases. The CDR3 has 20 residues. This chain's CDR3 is CASSQDSGTSGGAWQETQYF. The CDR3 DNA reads TGCGCCAGCAGCCAAGACTCCGGGACTAGCGGGGGGGCCTGGCAAGAGACCCAGTACTTC.

In nucleotides, the CDR3 is TGTGCCAGCAGCCAAGATCTTCAACAGTCTAGAGCTGGGGCCAACGTCCTGACTTTC. Translating it yields CASSQDLQQSRAGANVLTF. V is TRBV14 and J is TRBJ2-6, with D uncertain. This CDR3 has 19 amino acids. Germline loops: CDR1 SGHDN, CDR2 FVKESK. Trimming stripped 0 bases from V and 2 bases from J, with 17 bases between. The variable domain in full, completed from reference TRBV14 and TRBJ2-6, reads EAGVTQFPSHSVIEKGQTVTLRCDPISGHDNLYWYRRVMGKEIKFLLHFVKESKQDESGMPNNRFLAERTGGTYSTLKVQPAELEDSGVYFCASSQDLQQSRAGANVLTFGAGSRLTVL.

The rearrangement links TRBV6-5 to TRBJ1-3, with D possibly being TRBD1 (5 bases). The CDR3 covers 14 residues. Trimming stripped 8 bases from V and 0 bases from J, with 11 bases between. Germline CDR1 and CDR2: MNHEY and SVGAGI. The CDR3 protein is CASGDQGSGNTIYF. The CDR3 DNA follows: TGTGCCAGCGGGGACCAGGGCTCTGGAAACACCATATATTTT.

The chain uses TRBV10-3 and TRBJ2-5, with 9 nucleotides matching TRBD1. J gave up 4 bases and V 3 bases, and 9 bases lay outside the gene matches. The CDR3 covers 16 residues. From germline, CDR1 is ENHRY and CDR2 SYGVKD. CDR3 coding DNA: TGTGCCATCAGTGATTCGAAGGGACAGGGACGAGAGACCCAGTACTTC. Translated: CAISDSKGQGRETQYF.

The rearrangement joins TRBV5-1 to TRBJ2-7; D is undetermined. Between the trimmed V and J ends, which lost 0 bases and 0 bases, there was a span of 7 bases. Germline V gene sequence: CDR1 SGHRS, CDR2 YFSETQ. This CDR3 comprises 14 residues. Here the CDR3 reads CASSLDTASYEQYF. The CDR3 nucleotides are TGCGCCAGCAGCTTGGACACGGCCTCCTACGAGCAGTACTTC.

The chain's CDR3 is CASSVSPPSTESMAHGTGYTF. The CDR3 DNA sequence: TGTGCCAGCAGCGTGTCGCCCCCCTCGACGGAGTCGATGGCCCATGGTACCGGCTACACCTTC. The chain uses TRBV9 and TRBJ1-2; D uncertain. This CDR3 comprises 21 residues. Trimming removed 2 bases at V and 8 bases at J, with 37 bases between. Looked up from germline, CDR1 is SGDLS and CDR2 is YYNGEE.

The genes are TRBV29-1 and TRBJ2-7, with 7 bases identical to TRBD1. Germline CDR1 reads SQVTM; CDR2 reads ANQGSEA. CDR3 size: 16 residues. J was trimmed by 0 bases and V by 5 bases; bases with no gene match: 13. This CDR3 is CSVRGTVLTSSYEQYF. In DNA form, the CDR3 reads TGCAGCGTTAGAGGGACAGTCCTTACCAGCTCCTACGAGCAGTACTTC.

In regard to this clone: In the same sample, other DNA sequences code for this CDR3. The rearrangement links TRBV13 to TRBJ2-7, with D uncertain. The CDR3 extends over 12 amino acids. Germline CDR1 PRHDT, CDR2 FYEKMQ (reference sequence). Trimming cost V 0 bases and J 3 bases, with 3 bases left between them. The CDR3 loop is CASSLGHYEQYF. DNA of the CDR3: TGTGCCAGCAGCTTAGGGCACTACGAGCAGTACTTC.

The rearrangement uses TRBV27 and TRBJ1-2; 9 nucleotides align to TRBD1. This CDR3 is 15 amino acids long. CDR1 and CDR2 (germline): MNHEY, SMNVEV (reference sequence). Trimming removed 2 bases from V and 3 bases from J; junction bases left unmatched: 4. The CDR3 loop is CASSLTGGLYYGYTF. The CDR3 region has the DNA TGTGCCAGCAGTTTAACAGGGGGCCTCTACTATGGCTACACCTTC.

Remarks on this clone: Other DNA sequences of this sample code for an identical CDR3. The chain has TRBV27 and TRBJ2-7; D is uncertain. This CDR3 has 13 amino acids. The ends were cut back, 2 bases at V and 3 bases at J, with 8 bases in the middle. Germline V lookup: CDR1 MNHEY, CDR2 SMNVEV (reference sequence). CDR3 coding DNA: TGTGCCAGCAGTTTAGGCTCTAACTACGAGCAGTACTTC. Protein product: CASSLGSNYEQYF.